The next 18 T cell receptor beta chains were all read from a single sample in a study of shared clonotypes between healthy human individuals. The table came from immunoSEQ multiplex PCR; TCRdb's copy has only in-frame clones and leaves some out. The sample has 490,000 or so clones; over 60% are singletons. The specimen was PBMCs. The receptors derive from a middle-aged woman in good health. Some clones in this sample may be carry-over from other donors' samples.

This clone was counted only a few times. The rearrangement links TRBV5-1 to TRBJ1-5; a possible D gene is TRBD1 (6 bases). The V end was cut by 0 bases, the J end by 7 bases, with 11 bases between. The CDR3 extends over 14 amino acids. Germline V gives CDR1 SGHRS, CDR2 YFSETQ. The CDR3 sequence is CASSLGQGHQPQHF. The CDR3, as DNA: TGCGCCAGCAGCTTGGGTCAGGGGCACCAGCCCCAGCATTTT.

The chain recombines TRBV15 with TRBJ2-3; D is unclear. Germline V gives CDR1 LNHNV, CDR2 YYDKDF (reference sequence). The V end was cut by 0 bases, the J end by 6 bases, with 19 bases between. CDR3 size: 17 residues. The CDR3 bases are TGTGCCACCAGCAGAGATCTCTACGGCTCTCTTCGGGATACGCAGTATTTT. Its translation: CATSRDLYGSLRDTQYF.

The rearrangement joins TRBV19 to TRBJ2-2; TRBD1 matches at 10 bases. The CDR3 sequence is 14 residues long. V was clipped by 7 bases and J by 4 bases; unmatched bases: 3. From germline, CDR1 is LNHDA and CDR2 SQIVND (reference sequence). CDR3: CASKRTGGTGELFF. The DNA for the CDR3 is TGTGCCAGTAAGAGGACAGGGGGCACCGGGGAGCTGTTTTTT.

This sequence joins TRBV2 and TRBJ2-3; D gene unclear. The CDR3 is 11 amino acids. Between the trimmed V and J ends, which lost 7 bases and 5 bases, there was a span of 7 bases. Per the germline V gene, CDR1 is SNHLY and CDR2 is FYNNEI. The CDR3 coding sequence is TGTGCCAGCACGCTCTTAGATACGCAGTATTTT. This translates into CASTLLDTQYF.

This chain uses TRBV2 with TRBJ2-7; 9 nucleotides agree with TRBD1. This CDR3 has 14 residues. The germline V gene encodes CDR1 SNHLY and CDR2 FYNNEI. After removal of 3 bases from V and 7 bases from J, the junction contained 7 bases not matched to a gene. CDR3 bases: TGTGCCAGCAGTGACAGGACAGGGGTGAGTGAGCAGTACTTC. This codes for CASSDRTGVSEQYF. Together with reference TRBV2 and TRBJ2-7, the CDR3 gives the full variable domain: EPEVTQTPSHQVTQMGQEVILRCVPISNHLYFYWYRQILGQKVEFLVSFYNNEISEKSEIFDDQFSVERPDGSNFTLKIRSTKLEDSAMYFCASSDRTGVSEQYFGPGTRLTVT.

The J gene is TRBJ2-2, the V gene TRBV19; D is perhaps TRBD2 (6 bases). Trimming cost V 7 bases and J 4 bases, with 19 bases left between them. This CDR3 has 16 amino acids. CDR1 LNHDA and CDR2 SQIVND come from the germline V gene (reference sequence). CDR3 protein: CASTRTTNRGTGELFF. In nucleotides, the CDR3 is TGTGCCAGTACCCGGACTACCAATCGGGGCACCGGGGAGCTGTTTTTT.

In its sample, this clone was seen many times. V usage is TRBV23-1 and J usage is TRBJ2-2; D is uncertain. TRBV23-1 is noted as an ORF with a role that remains uncertain. This CDR3 contains 16 residues. Between the trimmed V and J ends, which lost 3 bases and 4 bases, there was a span of 15 bases. The CDR3 DNA is TGCGCCAGCAGTCATTACTCTTACATCGGCACCGGGGAGCTGTTTTTT. It yields the protein CASSHYSYIGTGELFF.

The genes are TRBV18 and TRBJ2-5; 7 bases map to TRBD2. Trimming at V came to 2 bases and at J to 5 bases, leaving 20 bases not matched to a gene. Germline CDR1 reads KGHSH; CDR2 reads LQKENI. The CDR3 sequence is 19 residues long. CDR3 sequence reads: CASSPSNSGRGFSRETQYF. CDR3 sequence (DNA): TGTGCCAGCTCACCATCGAATAGCGGGCGAGGGTTCAGTAGGGAGACCCAGTACTTC.

J is TRBJ2-1 and V is TRBV7-9; 12 bases are shared with TRBD2. Unmatched junction bases numbered 10, after V lost 5 bases and J lost 8 bases. CDR1 and CDR2 (germline): SEHNR, FQNEAQ (reference sequence). CDR3 length: 16 residues. CDR3 residues: CASSKTTSGRVYEQFF. In nucleotides, the CDR3 is TGTGCCAGCAGCAAAACGACTAGCGGGAGAGTCTATGAGCAGTTCTTC.

The chain joins TRBV30 to TRBJ2-1, with TRBD2 as a possible D gene (6 bases). V lost 2 bases to trimming and J lost 2 bases, with 13 bases between them. CDR1 and CDR2 (germline): GTSNPN, SVGIG (reference sequence). The length of the CDR3 is 15 residues. The CDR3 DNA reads TGTGCCTGGAGTAATCGGGGGACCCCCTACAATGAGCAGTTCTTC. The encoded protein is CAWSNRGTPYNEQFF. Using reference TRBV30 and TRBJ2-1 for the parts outside the CDR3, the full variable domain is SQTIHQWPATLVQPVGSPLSLECTVEGTSNPNLYWYRQAAGRGLQLLFYSVGIGQISSEVPQNLSASRPQDRQFILSSKKLLLSDSGFYLCAWSNRGTPYNEQFFGPGTRLTVL.

The V gene is TRBV27, the J gene TRBJ1-1; D possibly corresponds to TRBD1 (6 bases). This CDR3 contains 14 residues. Trimming removed 4 bases at V and 11 bases at J, with 20 bases between. Germline loops: CDR1 MNHEY, CDR2 SMNVEV (reference sequence). For the CDR3, the DNA is TGTGCCAGCAGTTCCCCCCTCCGACAGGATAAGGCTTTCTTT. As protein: CASSSPLRQDKAFF.

This clone was detected a few times. The rearrangement uses TRBV14 and TRBJ1-1; D not certain. The CDR3 is 13 residues long. Germline loops: CDR1 SGHDN, CDR2 FVKESK. The ends were cut back, 3 bases at V and 4 bases at J, with 9 bases in the middle. This CDR3 is CASSQGRATEAFF. For the CDR3, the DNA is TGTGCCAGCAGCCAGGGGAGGGCCACTGAAGCTTTCTTT.

V gene TRBV18 combines with J gene TRBJ1-5; 8 nucleotides line up with TRBD1. Unmatched junction bases numbered 6, after V lost 2 bases and J lost 6 bases. Germline CDR1 is KGHSH and CDR2 is LQKENI. This CDR3 region has 15 residues. CDR3 bases: TGTGCCAGCTCACCAGCGACAGGGGCTCTTCAGCCCCAGCATTTT. Its protein is CASSPATGALQPQHF.

The chain is built from TRBV7-2 and TRBJ2-5, with TRBD2 matching 10 bases. In germline, CDR1 is SGHTA, CDR2 FQGNSA. The CDR3 is 15 residues long. Unmatched junction bases numbered 5, after V lost 2 bases and J lost 5 bases. Written as DNA, the CDR3 is TGTGCCAGCAGCTTACCCCTAGCGGGAGTGGAGACCCAGTACTTC. Translation: CASSLPLAGVETQYF.

This CDR3 is CASSTIYRGRRSGANVLTF. The CDR3 nucleotides read TGCGCCAGCAGCACCATTTACAGGGGGCGAAGATCTGGGGCCAACGTCCTGACTTTC. The chain employs TRBV5-1 and TRBJ2-6, with TRBD1 matching 9 bases. After removal of 4 bases from V and 1 base from J, the junction contained 12 bases not matched to a gene. CDR3 length: 19 residues. Per germline, CDR1 SGHRS and CDR2 YFSETQ.

This clone appeared a single time. This rearrangement joins TRBV6-5 to TRBJ2-7; 7 bases fit TRBD2. The V gene's germline CDR1 is MNHEY and CDR2 SVGAGI. The CDR3 covers 15 residues. Trimming at V came to 3 bases and at J to 2 bases, leaving 7 bases not matched to a gene. The CDR3, as DNA: TGTGCCAGCAGTTATCTAGCGGATTTTACCTACGAGCAGTACTTC. Encoded protein: CASSYLADFTYEQYF.

The chain couples TRBV7-9 to TRBJ1-1; TRBD1 is a possible D gene (6 bases). The CDR3 is 11 amino acids. With 6 bases removed from V and 10 bases from J, the gap between germline ends came to 12 bases. The germline V gene encodes CDR1 SEHNR and CDR2 FQNEAQ (reference sequence). In DNA, the CDR3 is TGTGCCAGCAGTGCGGGGGCAGGAGCTTTCTTT. It codes for CASSAGAGAFF.

The chain uses TRBV5-1 and TRBJ2-7; tentatively, D is TRBD2 (5 bases). Germline lookup yields CDR1 SGHRS and CDR2 YFSETQ. This CDR3 region has 14 residues. The germline V and J ends were trimmed by 0 bases and 1 base, with 8 bases remaining between them. The CDR3 is CASSLGRESYEQYF. CDR3 nucleotides: TGCGCCAGCAGCTTGGGACGGGAATCCTACGAGCAGTACTTC.